These 9 T cell receptor beta chains share one sample of origin, sequenced in a study of blood T cell repertoires in COVID-19. Here immunoSEQ multiplex PCR was the method, and the copy in TCRdb shows in-frame clones only, minus some. The sample has 150,000 to 200,000 clones, less than 90% seen once. The sequenced sample consisted of PBMCs or T cells enriched from blood (not recorded which). The receptors were sampled from a woman aged 30 to 39 who had been exposed to COVID-19.

J is TRBJ2-2 and V is TRBV2; maybe TRBD1 (5 bases). Germline V gives CDR1 SNHLY, CDR2 FYNNEI. The ends were cut back, 5 bases at V and 3 bases at J, with 13 bases in the middle. The CDR3 has 15 amino acids. CDR3 loop: CASSLRQFYTGELFF. Written as DNA, the CDR3 is TGTGCCAGCAGTCTTAGACAGTTCTACACCGGGGAGCTGTTTTTT. Drawing the rest from reference TRBV2 and TRBJ2-2, the complete variable domain is EPEVTQTPSHQVTQMGQEVILRCVPISNHLYFYWYRQILGQKVEFLVSFYNNEISEKSEIFDDQFSVERPDGSNFTLKIRSTKLEDSAMYFCASSLRQFYTGELFFGEGSRLTVL.

The chain carries TRBV5-1 and TRBJ1-2, with D possibly matching TRBD1 (5 bases). Germline V lookup: CDR1 SGHRS, CDR2 YFSETQ. The CDR3 has 14 residues. V lost 4 bases and J 10 bases, leaving 20 bases between the germline ends. CDR3 residues: CASSPPDSRLIYTF. The CDR3 coding sequence is TGCGCCAGCAGCCCGCCCGACAGCCGGTTGATCTACACCTTC. The full variable domain, completed using reference TRBV5-1 and TRBJ1-2, is KAGVTQTPRYLIKTRGQQVTLSCSPISGHRSVSWYQQTPGQGLQFLFEYFSETQRNKGNFPGRFSGRQFSNSRSEMNVSTLELGDSALYLCASSPPDSRLIYTFGSGTRLTVV.

The chain uses TRBV6-5 and TRBJ2-5; 7 positions agree with TRBD2. With V trimmed by 3 bases and J by 4 bases, 8 bases remained unmatched. This CDR3 comprises 15 residues. Germline lookup yields CDR1 MNHEY and CDR2 SVGAGI. The CDR3, as DNA: TGTGCCAGCAGTTATACGGTGGCTAGCGGAGAGACCCAGTACTTC. It is translated as CASSYTVASGETQYF.

This chain joins TRBV19 and TRBJ1-1; TRBD1 agrees at 8 bases. Germline-derived CDR1 and CDR2 are LNHDA and SQIVND (reference sequence). V lost 6 bases to trimming and J lost 6 bases; unmatched junction nucleotides: 6. The CDR3 sequence is 13 residues long. The chain's CDR3 is CASSSQGAAEAFF. CDR3 bases: TGTGCCAGTAGCTCTCAGGGGGCGGCTGAAGCTTTCTTT.

In its sample, this clone was seen once. The chain combines TRBV2 with TRBJ2-5; 7 positions agree with TRBD2. The J segment lost 7 bases and the V segment lost 9 bases, leaving 5 bases of the junction unmatched. The CDR3 totals 11 residues. The V gene's germline CDR1 is SNHLY and CDR2 FYNNEI. The CDR3 protein is CASGGDGTQYF. The DNA of the CDR3 is TGTGCCAGTGGGGGGGACGGGACCCAGTACTTC.

The CDR3 reads CASSLRQSGGEAFF. In DNA, the CDR3 is TGTGCCAGCAGCTTGCGACAGTCGGGGGGTGAAGCTTTCTTT. The rearrangement joins TRBV5-6 to TRBJ1-1, with D perhaps matching TRBD1 (5 bases). CDR3 length: 14 residues. CDR1 is SGHDT, CDR2 YYEEEE, per germline. Trimming left V 1 base short and J 7 bases short, with 14 bases between.

V usage is TRBV27 and J usage is TRBJ2-3, with 9 bases identical to TRBD2. The germline CDR1 and CDR2 sequences are MNHEY and SMNVEV (reference sequence). V dropped 6 bases and J dropped 7; count of bases not matched to a gene: 20. The length of the CDR3 is 18 residues. This chain's CDR3 is CASSPQPSAGGPGNTQYF. CDR3 bases: TGTGCCAGCAGCCCGCAGCCGTCGGCGGGGGGGCCTGGAAATACGCAGTATTTT.

The chain recombines TRBV27 with TRBJ1-5; 9 bases align to TRBD1. The CDR3 spans 14 residues. J gave up 2 bases and V 6 bases, and 2 bases lay outside the gene matches. Looked up from germline, CDR1 is MNHEY and CDR2 is SMNVEV (reference sequence). In DNA, the CDR3 is TGTGCCAGCAGCGGGGACAGGGGCAATCAGCCCCAGCATTTT. It encodes CASSGDRGNQPQHF.

V is TRBV19 and J is TRBJ2-2; D is perhaps TRBD2 (7 bases). CDR1 and CDR2 (germline): LNHDA, SQIVND (reference sequence). Deletions cut 1 base from V and 0 bases from J, with 12 bases between. The CDR3 is 17 amino acids. CDR3 sequence (DNA): TGTGCCAGTAGTATAGTCTCCGGGGGGCCGAACACCGGGGAGCTGTTTTTT. Its translation: CASSIVSGGPNTGELFF.